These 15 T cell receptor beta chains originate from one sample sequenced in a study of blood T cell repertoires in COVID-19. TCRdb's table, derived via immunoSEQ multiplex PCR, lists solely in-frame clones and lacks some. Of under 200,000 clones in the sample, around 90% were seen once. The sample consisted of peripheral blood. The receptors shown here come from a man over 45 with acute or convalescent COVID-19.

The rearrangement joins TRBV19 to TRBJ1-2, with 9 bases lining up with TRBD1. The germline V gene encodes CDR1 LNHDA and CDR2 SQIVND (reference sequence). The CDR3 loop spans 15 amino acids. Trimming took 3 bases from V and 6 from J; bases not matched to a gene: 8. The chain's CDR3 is CASSIAQGARNGYTF. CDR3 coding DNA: TGTGCCAGTAGTATTGCACAGGGGGCAAGGAATGGCTACACCTTC.

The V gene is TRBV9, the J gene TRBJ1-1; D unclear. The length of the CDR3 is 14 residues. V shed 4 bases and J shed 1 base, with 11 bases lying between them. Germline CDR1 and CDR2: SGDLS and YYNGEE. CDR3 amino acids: CASSPPTGNTEAFF. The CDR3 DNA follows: TGTGCCAGCAGCCCCCCGACGGGGAACACTGAAGCTTTCTTT.

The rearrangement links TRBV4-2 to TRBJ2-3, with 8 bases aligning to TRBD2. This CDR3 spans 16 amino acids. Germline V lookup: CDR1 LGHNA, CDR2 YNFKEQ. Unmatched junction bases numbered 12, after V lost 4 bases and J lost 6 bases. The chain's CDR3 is CASSLRGTRGVDTQYF. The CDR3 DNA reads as TGTGCCAGCAGCCTCCGCGGGACTAGGGGTGTCGATACGCAGTATTTT.

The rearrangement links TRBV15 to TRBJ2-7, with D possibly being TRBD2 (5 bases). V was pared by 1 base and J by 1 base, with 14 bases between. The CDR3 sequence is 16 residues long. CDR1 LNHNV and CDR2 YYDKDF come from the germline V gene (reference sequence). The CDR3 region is CATSRGGLANSYEQYV. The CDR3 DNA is TGTGCCACCAGCAGAGGCGGGCTAGCCAATTCCTACGAGCAGTACGTC.

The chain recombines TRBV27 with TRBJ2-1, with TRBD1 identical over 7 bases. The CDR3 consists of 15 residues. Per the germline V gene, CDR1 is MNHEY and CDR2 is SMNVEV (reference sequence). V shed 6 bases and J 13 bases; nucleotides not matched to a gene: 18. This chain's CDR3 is CASRPTGTAQILQFF. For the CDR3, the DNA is TGTGCCAGCAGGCCGACCGGGACAGCCCAAATTCTACAGTTCTTC.

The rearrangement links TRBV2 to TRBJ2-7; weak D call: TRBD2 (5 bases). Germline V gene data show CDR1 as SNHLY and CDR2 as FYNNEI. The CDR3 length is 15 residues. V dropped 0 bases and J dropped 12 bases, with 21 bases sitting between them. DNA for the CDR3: TGTGCCAGCAGTGAAGCCCTAGCTGTCAATTCCTATAGGTACTTC. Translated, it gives CASSEALAVNSYRYF.

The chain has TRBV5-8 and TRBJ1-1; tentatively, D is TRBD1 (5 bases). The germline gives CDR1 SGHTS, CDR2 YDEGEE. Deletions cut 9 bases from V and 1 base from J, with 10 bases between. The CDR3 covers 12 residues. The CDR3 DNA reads TGTGCCACCCCGGACACGAACACTGAAGCTTTCTTT. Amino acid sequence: CATPDTNTEAFF.

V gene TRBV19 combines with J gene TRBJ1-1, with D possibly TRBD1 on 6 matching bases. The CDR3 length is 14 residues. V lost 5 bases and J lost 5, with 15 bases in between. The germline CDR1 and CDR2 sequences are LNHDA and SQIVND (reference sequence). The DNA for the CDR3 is TGTGCCAGTAGTGCACAGGGCTGGGAGACTGAAGCTTTCTTT. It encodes CASSAQGWETEAFF.

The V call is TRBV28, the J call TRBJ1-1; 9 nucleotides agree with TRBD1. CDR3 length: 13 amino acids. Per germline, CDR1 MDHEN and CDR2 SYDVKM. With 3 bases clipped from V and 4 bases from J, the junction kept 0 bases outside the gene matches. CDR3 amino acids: CASSLDRGTEAFF. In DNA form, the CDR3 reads TGTGCCAGCAGTTTGGACAGGGGCACTGAAGCTTTCTTT.

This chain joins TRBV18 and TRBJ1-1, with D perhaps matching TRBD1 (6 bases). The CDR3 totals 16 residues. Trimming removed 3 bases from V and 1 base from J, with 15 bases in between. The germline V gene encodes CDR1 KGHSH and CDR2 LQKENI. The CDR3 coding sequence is TGTGCCAGCTCACCCCTAGAGGACAGCCGGAACACTGAAGCTTTCTTT. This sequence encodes CASSPLEDSRNTEAFF.

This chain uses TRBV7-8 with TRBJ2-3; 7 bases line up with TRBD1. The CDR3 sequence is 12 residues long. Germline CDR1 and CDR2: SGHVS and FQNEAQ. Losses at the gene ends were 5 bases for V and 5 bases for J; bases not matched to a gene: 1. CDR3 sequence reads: CASSQGVDTQYF. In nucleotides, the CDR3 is TGTGCCAGCAGCCAGGGGGTAGATACGCAGTATTTT.

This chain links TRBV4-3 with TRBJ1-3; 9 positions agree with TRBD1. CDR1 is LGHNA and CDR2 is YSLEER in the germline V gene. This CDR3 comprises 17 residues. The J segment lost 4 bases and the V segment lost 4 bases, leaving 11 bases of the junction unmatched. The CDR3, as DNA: TGCGCCAGCAGCCCGGGACAGGGTGGCCTCTTCGGAAACACCATATATTTT. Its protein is CASSPGQGGLFGNTIYF.

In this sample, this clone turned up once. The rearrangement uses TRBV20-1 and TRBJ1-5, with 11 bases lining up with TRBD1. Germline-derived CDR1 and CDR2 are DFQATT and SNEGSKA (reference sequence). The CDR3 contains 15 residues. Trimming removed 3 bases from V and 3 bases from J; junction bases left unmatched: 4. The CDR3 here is CSASGTGGSNQPQHF. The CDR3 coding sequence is TGCAGTGCTAGTGGGACAGGGGGTTCCAATCAGCCCCAGCATTTT.

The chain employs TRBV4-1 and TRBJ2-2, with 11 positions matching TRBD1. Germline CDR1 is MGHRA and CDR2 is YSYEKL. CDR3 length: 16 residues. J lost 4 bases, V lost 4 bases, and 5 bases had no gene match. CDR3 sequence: CASSPLGTGGTGELFF. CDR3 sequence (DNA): TGCGCCAGCAGCCCCCTCGGGACAGGGGGCACCGGGGAGCTGTTTTTT.

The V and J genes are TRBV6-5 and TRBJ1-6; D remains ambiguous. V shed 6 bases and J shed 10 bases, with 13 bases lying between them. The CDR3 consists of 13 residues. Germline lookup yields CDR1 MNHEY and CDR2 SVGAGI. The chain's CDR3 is CASSRVPFSPLHF. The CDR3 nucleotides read TGTGCCAGCAGCCGAGTCCCGTTCTCACCCCTCCACTTT.